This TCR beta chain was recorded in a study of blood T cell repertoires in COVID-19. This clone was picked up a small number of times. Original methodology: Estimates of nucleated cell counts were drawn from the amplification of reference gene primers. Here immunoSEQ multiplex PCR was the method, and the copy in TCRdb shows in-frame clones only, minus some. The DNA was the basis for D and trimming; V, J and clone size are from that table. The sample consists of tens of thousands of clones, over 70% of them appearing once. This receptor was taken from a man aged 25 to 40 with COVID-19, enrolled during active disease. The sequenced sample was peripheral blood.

The CDR3 protein is CASSLGPGFNSPLHF. Here the CDR3 DNA reads TGTGCCAGCAGCTTAGGTCCAGGGTTCAATTCACCCCTCCACTTT. This chain links TRBV7-9 with TRBJ1-6, with D maybe TRBD1 (5 bases). The CDR3 consists of 15 residues. V dropped 1 base and J dropped 7 bases, with 11 bases sitting between them. Germline CDR1 and CDR2: SEHNR and FQNEAQ (reference sequence).